This is a list of T cell receptor beta chains from one sample in a study of blood T cell repertoires in COVID-19. Using immunoSEQ multiplex PCR, the repertoire was profiled, and TCRdb retains in-frame clones only, with some absent. The sample lists 120,000 to 150,000 clones; 70% to 85% were seen once. Sequencing input: peripheral blood. Source of these receptors: a man aged 55 to 70 with acute or convalescent COVID-19. Each CDR3 is given with its conserved first and last residue. The D gene is left open where the match is weak. The size field is filled for only some rows; it gives once, few, many or a size class.

j_gene | v_gene | abundance | d_gene | CDR3aa | CDR3nt
TRBJ1-2 | TRBV6-5 | NA | NA | CASTLTRGNYGYTF | TGTGCCAGCACCCTCACGCGGGGTAACTATGGCTACACCTTC
TRBJ2-7 | TRBV5-1 | NA | TRBD2 | CASSPGLAGSDEQYF | TGCGCCAGCAGCCCGGGACTAGCGGGTTCAGACGAGCAGTACTTC
TRBJ1-2 | TRBV27 | NA | NA | CATPRVEGGDYGYTF | TGTGCTACGCCCCGGGTGGAGGGAGGGGACTATGGCTACACCTTC
TRBJ2-2 | TRBV7-2 | few | NA | CASSFDGTRYTGELFF | TGTGCCAGCAGCTTCGACGGGACTCGTTACACCGGGGAGCTGTTTTTT
TRBJ2-7 | TRBV11-1 | NA | NA | CASSPTNPYEQYF | TGTGCCAGCAGTCCAACTAACCCCTACGAGCAGTACTTC
TRBJ1-1 | TRBV5-6 | NA | NA | CASSLGPAGSGTEAFF | TGTGCCAGCAGCTTGGGCCCGGCGGGTAGCGGGACTGAAGCTTTCTTT
TRBJ1-2 | TRBV5-1 | NA | TRBD1 | CASSSGQGRVSYTF | TGCGCCAGCAGCTCAGGACAGGGTCGCGTAAGCTACACCTTC
TRBJ2-7 | TRBV4-1 | NA | TRBD2 | CASSLTSGSSYEQYF | TGCGCCAGCAGCCTTACTAGCGGGAGCTCCTACGAGCAGTACTTC
TRBJ1-5 | TRBV28 | once | NA | CASSSQGNQPQHF | TGTGCCAGCAGTTCACAGGGAAATCAGCCCCAGCATTTT
TRBJ1-1 | TRBV15 | NA | TRBD1 | CATSRVGTETEFF | TGTGCCACCAGCAGAGTAGGGACAGAGACGGAATTCTTT
TRBJ1-2 | TRBV5-4 | few | TRBD1 | CASSRTGGGYGYTF | TGTGCCAGCAGCCGCACAGGGGGCGGCTATGGCTACACCTTC
TRBJ1-6 | TRBV18 | NA | NA | CASSPPGVDNSPLHF | TGTGCCAGCTCACCACCAGGGGTCGATAATTCACCCCTCCACTTT
TRBJ1-2 | TRBV3-1/TRBV3-2 | NA | NA | CASSPLGGSHGYTF | TGTGCCAGCAGCCCGCTCGGGGGATCTCATGGCTACACCTTC
TRBJ2-1 | TRBV10-3 | NA | NA | CAISDLREQFF | TGTGCCATCAGTGATCTGCGGGAGCAGTTCTTC
TRBJ1-2 | TRBV18 | NA | TRBD1 | CASSQLPDREYGYTF | TGTGCCAGCTCACAGCTCCCGGACAGGGAGTATGGCTACACCTTC
TRBJ2-3 | TRBV28 | once | NA | CASSPQGGRGTDTQYF | TGTGCCAGCAGTCCTCAGGGGGGCAGGGGCACAGATACGCAGTATTTT
TRBJ1-3 | TRBV7-2 | NA | NA | CASQGPAGNTIYF | TGTGCCAGCCAGGGGCCGGCTGGAAACACCATATATTTT
TRBJ2-1 | TRBV6-5 | NA | TRBD2 | CASRAGTSDYNEQFF | TGTGCCAGCAGGGCCGGGACTAGCGACTACAATGAGCAGTTCTTC
TRBJ1-5 | TRBV19 | NA | TRBD1 | CASSSGTGGWRSNQPQHF | TGTGCCAGTAGTAGCGGGACAGGGGGCTGGCGGAGCAATCAGCCCCAGCATTTT
TRBJ1-1 | TRBV20-1 | few | NA | CSASGGTGNTEAFF | TGCAGTGCTAGTGGAGGGACTGGGAACACTGAAGCTTTCTTT
TRBJ2-1 | TRBV9 | NA | TRBD2 | CASSATSGGLNEQFF | TGTGCCAGCAGCGCGACTAGCGGGGGCCTCAATGAGCAGTTCTTC
TRBJ1-2 | TRBV5-4 | NA | NA | CASSFGQLANYGYTF | TGTGCCAGCAGCTTCGGACAGTTAGCTAACTATGGCTACACCTTC
TRBJ1-5 | TRBV2 | NA | TRBD1 | CASSHDRATNQPQHF | TGTGCCAGCAGTCATGACAGGGCCACCAATCAGCCCCAGCATTTT
TRBJ1-1 | TRBV18 | NA | TRBD1 | CASSPKPGGSTEAFF | TGTGCCAGCTCACCAAAGCCAGGGGGGAGCACTGAAGCTTTCTTT
TRBJ1-1 | TRBV7-6 | NA | NA | CASSPTGNTEAFF | TGTGCCAGCAGCCCGACAGGGAACACTGAAGCTTTCTTT
TRBJ1-1 | TRBV9 | NA | NA | CASSVGGARGGRTEAFF | TGTGCCAGCAGCGTAGGGGGCGCCAGGGGCGGGAGAACTGAAGCTTTCTTT